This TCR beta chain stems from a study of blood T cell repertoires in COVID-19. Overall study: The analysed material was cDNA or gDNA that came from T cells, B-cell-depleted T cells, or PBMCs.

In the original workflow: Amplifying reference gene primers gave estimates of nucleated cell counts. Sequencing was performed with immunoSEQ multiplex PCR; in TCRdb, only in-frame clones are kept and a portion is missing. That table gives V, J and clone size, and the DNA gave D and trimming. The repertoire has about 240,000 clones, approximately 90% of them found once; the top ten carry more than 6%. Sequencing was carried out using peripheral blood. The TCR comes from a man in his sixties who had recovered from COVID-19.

The CDR3 is CASSFDQWSEAFF. The CDR3 DNA reads as TGCGCCAGCAGCTTTGATCAGTGGAGTGAAGCTTTCTTT. The chain employs TRBV5-1 and TRBJ1-1, with no clear D. The CDR3 covers 13 residues. Germline values: CDR1 SGHRS, CDR2 YFSETQ. Trimming took off 2 bases at V and 7 bases at J, with 12 bases between the two ends.